The TCR beta chain under discussion was sequenced for a study of shared clonotypes between healthy human individuals. Study-wide findings and caveats: Naive CD4 clonotypes were shared across several donors at 4.5% to 6%. Compared with clonotypes that all four donors shared, non-shared clonotypes had lower generation probabilities.

Naive CD4+ cells were CD45RA-selected; the remaining cells were memory. Points on this clone: Its antigen is undetermined.

Sorted subsets were amplified in replicate PCRs using approximately 200 ng DNA, around 30,000 T cell genomes. Generated by immunoSEQ multiplex PCR, the TCRdb table keeps only in-frame clones and is missing some. The sample lists 2 million to 2.5 million clones, 92% occurring once. Trimming left V 5 bases short and J 5 bases short, with 15 bases between. CDR1 and CDR2 from the germline V gene are MNHEY and SMNVEV (reference sequence). This CDR3 spans 14 amino acids. Sequencing used naive CD4+ T cells from PBMCs. Subset noted: CD45RA+ positively selected. The clonotype comes from a man younger than 30 in good health. Some clones in this sample may be carry-over from other donors' samples. The chain recombines TRBV27 with TRBJ1-2; no reliable D call. The CDR3 DNA is TGTGCCAGCAGTCCCCACCAGGACGGGTATGGCTACACCTTC. Its translation: CASSPHQDGYGYTF.